What follows are 27 T cell receptor beta chains derived from one specimen sequenced in a study of blood T cell repertoires in COVID-19. TCRdb's table, derived via immunoSEQ multiplex PCR, lists solely in-frame clones and lacks some. Of about 300,000 clones in the sample, roughly 84% were seen once. Sequenced material: peripheral blood. All receptors come from a human donor with COVID-19, enrolled during active disease. The donor label of this sample is uncertain.

The CDR3 sequence is CASSPDSGGTDTQYF. CDR3 DNA sequence: TGTGCCAGCAGCCCGGATAGCGGGGGAACAGATACGCAGTATTTT. This chain uses TRBV9 with TRBJ2-3; 9 bases agree with TRBD2. This CDR3 has 15 residues. The V gene's germline CDR1 is SGDLS and CDR2 YYNGEE. With V trimmed by 4 bases and J by 3 bases, 6 bases remained unmatched.

J is TRBJ2-3 and V is TRBV18, with 9 bases that match TRBD1. Germline V gene lookup returns CDR1 KGHSH and CDR2 LQKENI. Trimming removed 3 bases from V and 3 bases from J; junction bases left unmatched: 7. The CDR3 is made up of 16 amino acids. The CDR3 spells CASSPIGTGKTDTQYF. CDR3 DNA sequence: TGTGCCAGCTCACCGATCGGGACAGGGAAAACAGATACGCAGTATTTT.

The chain employs TRBV29-1 and TRBJ2-1; 10 bases map to TRBD2. The CDR3 contains 14 residues. From germline, CDR1 is SQVTM and CDR2 ANQGSEA. The CDR3 DNA sequence: TGCACCATTCAATCTAGCGGGAGTCCCAATGAGCAGTTCTTC. Its translation is CTIQSSGSPNEQFF.

The chain joins TRBV4-1 to TRBJ1-2, with D perhaps TRBD1 (6 bases). V was trimmed by 0 bases and J by 8 bases, leaving 16 bases between them. There are 15 residues in the CDR3. Per the germline V gene, CDR1 is MGHRA and CDR2 is YSYEKL. The CDR3 DNA sequence: TGCGCCAGCAGCCAAGAGTGGGGGGGCGCGCGGGGCTACACCTTC. It codes for CASSQEWGGARGYTF.

J is TRBJ1-1 and V is TRBV7-8; no firm D call. The germline V gene encodes CDR1 SGHVS and CDR2 FQNEAQ. The V end lost 5 bases, the J end lost 1 base, and 8 bases lay between the germline ends. The CDR3 spans 13 residues. CDR3 coding DNA: TGTGCCAGCAGCAGAACTCGGAACACTGAAGCTTTCTTT. Translating it yields CASSRTRNTEAFF.

The genes are TRBV12-3 or TRBV12-4 and TRBJ2-2; D call uncertain. The V end lost 3 bases, the J end lost 6 bases, and 2 bases lay between the germline ends. There are 11 residues in the CDR3. As DNA, the CDR3 is TGTGCCAGCAGTTTCGCCGGGGAGCTGTTTTTT. As protein: CASSFAGELFF.

The rearrangement joins TRBV6-5 to TRBJ1-2; D is possibly TRBD1 (6 bases). This CDR3 contains 14 residues. The germline V gene encodes CDR1 MNHEY and CDR2 SVGAGI. Trimming shortened V by 6 bases and J by 0 bases, and 11 bases separated the two germline ends. CDR3 loop: CASRGDRTNYGYTF. The CDR3 DNA reads as TGTGCCAGCAGGGGAGACAGGACTAACTATGGCTACACCTTC.

This clone has a handful of counts. CDR3 amino acids: CASSVLSGPNTGELFF. CDR3 bases: TGTGCCAGCAGCGTTCTGTCAGGGCCCAACACCGGGGAGCTGTTTTTT. The rearrangement uses TRBV9 and TRBJ2-2; tentatively, D is TRBD1 (5 bases). The CDR3 runs to 16 residues. Trimming cost V 2 bases and J 2 bases, with 13 bases left between them. Looked up from germline, CDR1 is SGDLS and CDR2 is YYNGEE.

CDR3 in DNA: TGCGCCAGCAGCTTTTCAGAAAACACTGAAGCTTTCTTT. Translating it yields CASSFSENTEAFF. The chain is built from TRBV5-1 and TRBJ1-1; D ambiguous. Per the germline V gene, CDR1 is SGHRS and CDR2 is YFSETQ. Trimming left V 2 bases short and J 2 bases short, with 7 bases between. The CDR3 extends over 13 amino acids.

The V gene is TRBV7-2, the J gene TRBJ1-6; a weak D match, TRBD1 (5 bases). This CDR3 contains 15 residues. V lost 4 bases and J lost 9, with 16 bases in between. The germline gives CDR1 SGHTA, CDR2 FQGNSA. DNA of the CDR3: TGTGCCAGCAGCTCCTCTACTGCGGGGGGTTCACCCCTCCACTTT. Its translation: CASSSSTAGGSPLHF.

J is TRBJ2-1 and V is TRBV6-6; 7 nucleotides line up with TRBD2. This CDR3 region has 16 residues. Losses at the gene ends were 6 bases for V and 4 bases for J; bases not matched to a gene: 12. Per the germline V gene, CDR1 is MNHNY and CDR2 is SVGAGI (reference sequence). The CDR3 nucleotides are TGTGCCAGCAGGGAGGGTGGCGGGAGAGGTTACAATGAGCAGTTCTTC. This encodes CASREGGGRGYNEQFF.

The chain is built from TRBV19 and TRBJ1-2, with 10 bases identical to TRBD1. V dropped 4 bases and J dropped 2; count of bases not matched to a gene: 4. The CDR3 runs 15 residues. Per the germline V gene, CDR1 is LNHDA and CDR2 is SQIVND (reference sequence). In DNA, the CDR3 is TGTGCCAGTAGTAGGGGGACAGGGGTGAACTATGGCTACACCTTC. Protein sequence: CASSRGTGVNYGYTF.

The chain employs TRBV19 and TRBJ1-4; D is undetermined. The CDR3 extends over 12 amino acids. Per the germline V gene, CDR1 is LNHDA and CDR2 is SQIVND (reference sequence). The V gene lost 4 bases and the J gene lost 7 bases, with 7 bases spanning the gap. For the CDR3, the DNA is TGTGCCAGTAGTAACCCGAGTGAAAAACTGTTTTTT. Protein product: CASSNPSEKLFF. Variable domain in full (rest from reference TRBV19 and TRBJ1-4): DGGITQSPKYLFRKEGQNVTLSCEQNLNHDAMYWYRQDPGQGLRLIYYSQIVNDFQKGDIAEGYSVSREKKESFPLTVTSAQKNPTAFYLCASSNPSEKLFFGSGTQLSVL.

The V gene is TRBV28, the J gene TRBJ1-2; possibly TRBD1 for D (6 bases). There are 19 residues in the CDR3. V dropped 2 bases and J dropped 1 base, with 23 bases sitting between them. Germline CDR1 MDHEN, CDR2 SYDVKM. CDR3 sequence reads: CASSLPLQGRVRSNYGYTF. The CDR3 coding sequence is TGTGCCAGCAGTTTACCTCTCCAGGGGCGGGTAAGGAGTAACTATGGCTACACCTTC.

This rearrangement joins TRBV7-9 to TRBJ2-1; 10 bases align to TRBD2. V trimming: 2 bases; J trimming: 6 bases; junction bases outside the gene matches: 7. The CDR3 covers 16 residues. The V gene's germline CDR1 is SEHNR and CDR2 FQNEAQ (reference sequence). This CDR3 reads CASSLPTSGAGNEQFF. CDR3 coding DNA: TGTGCCAGCAGCTTACCTACTAGCGGGGCGGGCAATGAGCAGTTCTTC. Together with reference TRBV7-9 and TRBJ2-1, the CDR3 gives the full variable domain: DTGVSQNPRHKITKRGQNVTFRCDPISEHNRLYWYRQTLGQGPEFLTYFQNEAQLEKSRLLSDRFSAERPKGSFSTLEIQRTEQGDSAMYLCASSLPTSGAGNEQFFGPGTRLTVL.

The rearrangement uses TRBV7-2 and TRBJ2-3; 10 nucleotides match TRBD2. Germline trimming cut 4 bases from V and 5 bases from J; bases unmatched to any gene: 9. The CDR3 contains 16 residues. CDR1 and CDR2 from the germline V gene are SGHTA and FQGNSA. The CDR3 region has the DNA TGTGCCAGCAGCTGGCTCCTAGCGGGAGTGGGAGATACGCAGTATTTT. Its translation: CASSWLLAGVGDTQYF.

As regards this clone: At one end, the junction sequence differs from germline, possibly due to a read error. J is TRBJ2-1 and V is TRBV7-7; 9 bases line up with TRBD1. This CDR3 has 15 amino acids. The germline gives CDR1 SSHAT, CDR2 FNYEAQ (reference sequence). CDR3 DNA: TGTGCTAGCAGCTTAGGACCGGGACAGGGCGATGAGCAGTTCTTC. As protein: CASSLGPGQGDEQFF.

V and J are TRBV7-2 and TRBJ2-7; 7 bases are a match to TRBD2. The V and J ends lost 5 bases and 7 bases, in that order; junction bases with no gene match: 17. The CDR3 runs to 16 residues. Germline CDR1 reads SGHTA; CDR2 reads FQGNSA. The CDR3 reads CASSLWGGTHSGEQYF. DNA of the CDR3: TGTGCCAGCAGCCTCTGGGGGGGGACTCATTCAGGGGAGCAGTACTTC.

This sequence joins TRBV15 and TRBJ1-6; possible D gene TRBD1, 5 bases. The V end was cut by 0 bases, the J end by 9 bases, with 12 bases between. The CDR3 length is 15 residues. CDR1 is LNHNV, CDR2 YYDKDF, per germline (reference sequence). The CDR3 here is CATSRDKGEGSPLHF. The CDR3 region has the DNA TGTGCCACCAGCAGAGATAAAGGGGAGGGTTCACCCCTCCACTTT. The entire variable domain, with the rest obtained from reference TRBV15 and TRBJ1-6, is as follows: DAMVIQNPRYQVTQFGKPVTLSCSQTLNHNVMYWYQQKSSQAPKLLFHYYDKDFNNEADTPDNFQSRRPNTSFCFLDIRSPGLGDTAMYLCATSRDKGEGSPLHFGNGTRLTVT.

This chain joins TRBV28 and TRBJ1-4; 7 nucleotides agree with TRBD1. This CDR3 spans 14 amino acids. V was clipped by 7 bases and J by 7 bases; unmatched bases: 9. Per the germline V gene, CDR1 is MDHEN and CDR2 is SYDVKM. CDR3 residues: CASTLGQQGEKLFF. CDR3 nucleotide sequence: TGTGCCAGCACCCTGGGACAGCAGGGTGAAAAACTGTTTTTT.

V usage is TRBV30 and J usage is TRBJ1-4; weak D call: TRBD1 (5 bases). The CDR3 is 15 amino acids. Germline V lookup: CDR1 GTSNPN, CDR2 SVGIG (reference sequence). The V gene lost 3 bases and the J gene lost 2 bases, with 13 bases spanning the gap. The CDR3 DNA reads TGTGCCTGGAGAGTTTACAGGATCACTAATGAAAAACTGTTTTTT. As protein: CAWRVYRITNEKLFF.

The chain couples TRBV7-9 to TRBJ2-2; possible D gene TRBD1, 6 bases. V was trimmed by 5 bases and J by 4 bases, leaving 14 bases between them. The germline V gene encodes CDR1 SEHNR and CDR2 FQNEAQ (reference sequence). The CDR3 loop spans 15 amino acids. CDR3 sequence reads: CASSPATGFTGELFF. The CDR3 DNA reads as TGTGCCAGCAGCCCAGCTACAGGGTTCACCGGGGAGCTGTTTTTT.

The V call is TRBV19, the J call TRBJ2-6, with 7 bases lining up with TRBD2. Losses at the gene ends were 9 bases for V and 4 bases for J; bases not matched to a gene: 6. Germline V gives CDR1 LNHDA, CDR2 SQIVND (reference sequence). The CDR3 length is 14 residues. This chain's CDR3 is CASEGREGANVLTF. The CDR3 DNA sequence: TGTGCCAGCGAGGGGAGGGAAGGGGCCAACGTCCTGACTTTC.

This chain links TRBV11-3 with TRBJ2-1; 12 positions agree with TRBD2. Germline V lookup: CDR1 SGHNT, CDR2 YENEEA. This CDR3 is 15 amino acids long. J lost 7 bases, V lost 7 bases, and 8 bases had no gene match. The CDR3 here is CASTRLAGVGNEQFF. CDR3 bases: TGTGCCAGCACCAGACTAGCGGGAGTGGGTAATGAGCAGTTCTTC.

The chain links TRBV5-6 to TRBJ1-6, with D maybe TRBD1 (6 bases). V lost 4 bases, J lost 7 bases, and 18 bases lay in between. Germline-derived CDR1 and CDR2 are SGHDT and YYEEEE. This CDR3 is 16 amino acids long. For the CDR3, the DNA is TGTGCCAGCAGCGCATTAACAGGGTATGGCAATTCACCCCTCCACTTT. Residues: CASSALTGYGNSPLHF.

The chain recombines TRBV30 with TRBJ2-7, with a possible D match to TRBD1 (5 bases). CDR1 and CDR2 from the germline V gene are GTSNPN and SVGIG (reference sequence). V lost 5 bases to trimming and J lost 2 bases, with 16 bases between them. The CDR3 is 14 amino acids. This CDR3 reads CAWQPQTVTYEQYF. In DNA form, the CDR3 reads TGTGCCTGGCAACCCCAGACAGTAACCTACGAGCAGTACTTC.

The chain couples TRBV5-4 to TRBJ2-5, with D perhaps matching TRBD1 (5 bases). The ends were cut back, 0 bases at V and 3 bases at J, with 9 bases in the middle. The CDR3 runs 14 residues. Germline V lookup: CDR1 SGHNT, CDR2 YYREEE (reference sequence). The CDR3 region is CASSLAQGEETQYF. In nucleotides, the CDR3 is TGTGCCAGCAGCTTGGCCCAGGGCGAAGAGACCCAGTACTTC.